Here is one TCR beta chain with its context. The sample is drawn from a study of cytomegalovirus exposure and HLA in healthy donors. The PCR made use of 60 Vbeta and 13 Jbeta primers. The data were produced by immunoSEQ multiplex PCR, yet TCRdb's version contains in-frame clones alone and is incomplete. Of more than 100,000 clones in the sample, about 74% were seen once. CDR3 length: 16 residues. The V gene lost 3 bases and the J gene lost 0 bases, with 14 bases spanning the gap. Germline V gives CDR1 SNHLY, CDR2 FYNNEI. Specimen: PBMCs. This clonotype was obtained from a woman aged 45-65 years in good health and CMV-seropositive. The chain combines TRBV2 with TRBJ1-1, with D possibly TRBD1 on 6 matching bases. DNA of the CDR3: TGTGCCAGCAGTGATTCCCGGGGGGCAGTGAACACTGAAGCTTTCTTT. Translation: CASSDSRGAVNTEAFF. The complete variable domain, with remaining parts taken from reference TRBV2 and TRBJ1-1, reads EPEVTQTPSHQVTQMGQEVILRCVPISNHLYFYWYRQILGQKVEFLVSFYNNEISEKSEIFDDQFSVERPDGSNFTLKIRSTKLEDSAMYFCASSDSRGAVNTEAFFGQGTRLTVV.